Listed below are T cell receptor beta chains from one sample, sequenced in a study of beta chain features in type 1 diabetes. Assay: immunoSEQ multiplex PCR; the TCRdb copy retains only in-frame clones and omits some. The sample holds about 360,000 clones, 10% to 15% seen once. Input material: naive CD4+ T cells from blood. These receptors were obtained from a young man in good health. Each CDR3 is given with its conserved first and last residue. The D gene is left open where the match is weak. Clone size appears in some rows only: once, few, many, or a class for an expanded clone.

TRBJ2-2 TRBV29-1 TRBD1 few TGCAGCGTAATGTCAGGGGGCGGCACCGGGGAGCTGTTTTTT CSVMSGGGTGELFF
TRBJ1-4 TRBV4-3 TRBD1 few TGCGCCAGCAGTCGCATGGGACAGGGTAATGAAAAACTGTTTTTT CASSRMGQGNEKLFF
TRBJ2-2 TRBV6-1 . few TGTGCCAGCAGTGAAGGAGGAAACACCGGGGAGCTGTTTTTT CASSEGGNTGELFF
TRBJ2-7 TRBV9 TRBD2 . TGTGCCAGCAGCTCCCAGCGGCTCGGCGGGAGGGTGTCCGAGCAGTACTTC CASSSQRLGGRVSEQYF
TRBJ1-1 TRBV5-8 . few TGTGCCAGCAGCTTGGTTCGGGGAGGGACTGAAGCTTTCTTT CASSLVRGGTEAFF
TRBJ2-7 TRBV4-1 . . TGCGCCAGCAGCCAAGTGGCTGGTATGGTTCGGTACTTC CASSQVAGMVRYF
TRBJ1-1 TRBV19 TRBD1 . TGTGCCAGTAGACGCAGGGGGCGCGAGAACACTGAAGCTTTCTTT CASRRRGRENTEAFF
TRBJ2-7 TRBV7-2 TRBD2 . TGTGCCAGCAGCCCGACACTAGCGGGAGGTTCCTCCTACGAGCAGTACTTC CASSPTLAGGSSYEQYF
TRBJ1-1 TRBV6-6 . . TGTGCCAGCAGTTACAGCACACGGGGCACTGAAGCTTTCTTT CASSYSTRGTEAFF
TRBJ1-1 TRBV4-3 TRBD1 . TGCGCCAGCAGCCAAGATCGACAGGGGGGCACTGAAGCTTTCTTT CASSQDRQGGTEAFF
TRBJ2-1 TRBV9 TRBD1 . TGTGCCAGCAGCGCCGACAGGGGACGTTACAATGAGCAGTTCTTC CASSADRGRYNEQFF
TRBJ2-7 TRBV28 TRBD1 . TGTGCCAGCAGCTACAGGGGATCTAGCGAGCAGTACTTC CASSYRGSSEQYF
TRBJ1-5 TRBV11-1 . . TGTGCCAGCAGCAATGGGCGGGGACAGCCCCAGCATTTT CASSNGRGQPQHF
TRBJ1-5 TRBV29-1 . few TGCAGCGTTGGGGGGGGTTATAGCAATCAGCCCCAGCATTTT CSVGGGYSNQPQHF
TRBJ1-2 TRBV6-5 TRBD1 . TGTGCCAGCCGACTGGGGACAGGGGTCCGTGGCTACACCTTC CASRLGTGVRGYTF
TRBJ2-7 TRBV7-9 TRBD1 few TGTGCCAGCAGCCCAAGACAGGGTTCCTACGAGCAGTACTTC CASSPRQGSYEQYF